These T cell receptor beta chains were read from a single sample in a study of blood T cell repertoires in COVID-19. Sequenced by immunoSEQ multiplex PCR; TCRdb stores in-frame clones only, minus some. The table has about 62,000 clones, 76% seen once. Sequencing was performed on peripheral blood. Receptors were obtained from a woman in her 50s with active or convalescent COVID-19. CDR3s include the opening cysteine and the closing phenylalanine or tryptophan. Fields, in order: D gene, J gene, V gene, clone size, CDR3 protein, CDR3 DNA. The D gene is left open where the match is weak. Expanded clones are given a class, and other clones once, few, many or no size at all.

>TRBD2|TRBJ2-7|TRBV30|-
CAASGRAQQYF
TGTGCGGCGAGCGGGAGGGCCCAGCAGTACTTC
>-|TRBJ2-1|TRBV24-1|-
CATSDPAGDNKNEQFF
TGTGCCACCAGTGATCCCGCCGGGGACAACAAAAATGAGCAGTTCTTC
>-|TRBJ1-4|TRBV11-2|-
CASSSGGLNEKLFF
TGTGCCAGCAGCTCCGGCGGTCTTAATGAAAAACTGTTTTTT
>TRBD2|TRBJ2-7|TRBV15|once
CATSRDLGLAGVTSSYEQYF
TGTGCCACCAGCAGAGATCTGGGACTAGCGGGAGTAACGAGCTCCTACGAGCAGTACTTC
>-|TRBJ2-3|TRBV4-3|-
CASSQFLPSGTDTQYF
TGCGCCAGCAGCCAATTCCTACCTAGCGGCACAGATACGCAGTATTTT
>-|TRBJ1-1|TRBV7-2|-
CASSFDRQNTEAFF
TGTGCCAGCAGCTTTGACAGACAGAACACTGAAGCTTTCTTT
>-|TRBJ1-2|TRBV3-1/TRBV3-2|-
CASSQGNGGDYGYTF
TGTGCCAGCAGCCAAGGAAACGGAGGGGACTATGGCTACACCTTC
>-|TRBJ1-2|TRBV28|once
CASSLTRQHTF
TGTGCCAGCAGTTTAACGAGACAGCACACCTTC
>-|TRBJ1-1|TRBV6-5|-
CASRRGQNTEAFF
TGTGCCAGCAGACGGGGACAGAACACTGAAGCTTTCTTT
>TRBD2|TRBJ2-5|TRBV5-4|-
CASSLGRAGGRETQYF
TGTGCCAGCAGCTTGGGGAGAGCGGGAGGAAGGGAGACCCAGTACTTC
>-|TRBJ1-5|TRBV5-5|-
CASSLAGDRPQHF
TGTGCCAGCAGCCTGGCGGGGGACCGGCCCCAGCATTTT
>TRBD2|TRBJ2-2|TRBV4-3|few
CASSQSTSGRTGELFF
TGCGCCAGCAGCCAATCCACTAGCGGGAGGACCGGGGAGCTGTTTTTT
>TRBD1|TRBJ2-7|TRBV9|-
CASSEGPGQGSPGREQYF
TGTGCCAGCAGCGAGGGGCCGGGACAGGGATCCCCGGGACGCGAGCAGTACTTC
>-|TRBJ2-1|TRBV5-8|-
CASSSGTLNNEQFF
TGTGCCAGCAGCTCCGGGACATTGAACAATGAGCAGTTCTTC
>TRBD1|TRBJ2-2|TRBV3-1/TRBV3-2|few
CASSPRTGGWPGELFF
TGTGCCAGCAGCCCCCGGACAGGGGGTTGGCCCGGGGAGCTGTTTTTT
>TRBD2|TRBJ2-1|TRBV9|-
CASSPRTSGSGEQFF
TGTGCCAGCAGCCCCCGGACTAGCGGGAGCGGAGAGCAGTTCTTC